The 27 T cell receptor beta chains listed next were all sequenced from one sample in a study of blood T cell repertoires in COVID-19. The table came from immunoSEQ multiplex PCR; TCRdb's copy has only in-frame clones and leaves some out. The sample lists tens of thousands of clones, approximately 73% occurring once. Material for sequencing was peripheral blood. All receptors derive from a man aged 55 to 70 with COVID-19, enrolled during active disease.

The chain recombines TRBV6-5 with TRBJ2-5; D call uncertain. This CDR3 region has 15 residues. Looked up from germline, CDR1 is MNHEY and CDR2 is SVGAGI. The V end lost 6 bases, the J end lost 1 base, and 15 bases lay between the germline ends. CDR3 in amino acids: CASRMLRLPQETQYF. In DNA, the CDR3 is TGTGCCAGCAGGATGCTCCGACTGCCCCAAGAGACCCAGTACTTC.

The gene calls are TRBV9 and TRBJ1-1; a weak D match, TRBD1 (6 bases). V was shortened by 3 bases and J by 14 bases, with 23 bases between the two germline ends. In germline, CDR1 is SGDLS, CDR2 YYNGEE. The CDR3 loop spans 14 amino acids. CDR3 coding DNA: TGTGCCAGCAGCGGAGCCCCCCAGGGGCGTTCGCTCTTCTTT. Its protein is CASSGAPQGRSLFF.

V and J are TRBV7-9 and TRBJ1-5, with D unclear. V shed 4 bases and J shed 0 bases, with 7 bases lying between them. The CDR3 has 14 amino acids. Germline CDR1 is SEHNR and CDR2 is FQNEAQ (reference sequence). CDR3 in amino acids: CASSSLYSNQPQHF. Written as DNA, the CDR3 is TGTGCCAGCAGCTCCCTATATAGCAATCAGCCCCAGCATTTT.

The rearrangement joins TRBV18 to TRBJ2-7; 8 nucleotides line up with TRBD1. CDR1 KGHSH and CDR2 LQKENI come from the germline V gene. V dropped 0 bases and J dropped 2; count of bases not matched to a gene: 6. The CDR3 is 16 residues long. CDR3 sequence reads: CASSPPIGQGTYEQYF. The CDR3 DNA is TGTGCCAGCTCACCACCTATCGGACAGGGAACCTACGAGCAGTACTTC.

This chain connects TRBV5-4 to TRBJ1-2; D call uncertain. Trimming took 2 bases from V and 4 from J, leaving 9 bases between them. The CDR3 totals 13 residues. Per germline, CDR1 SGHNT and CDR2 YYREEE (reference sequence). The CDR3, as DNA: TGTGCCAGCAGCTTAGGAGGGATCTATGGCTACACCTTC. Translation: CASSLGGIYGYTF.

The CDR3 loop is CASSLWGGIREQYF. In DNA form, the CDR3 reads TGTGCCAGCAGCTTATGGGGGGGCATTCGAGAGCAGTATTTT. The J gene is TRBJ2-3, the V gene TRBV7-9; D perhaps matches TRBD2 (7 bases). V was trimmed by 2 bases and J by 11 bases, leaving 17 bases between them. The CDR3 extends over 14 amino acids. Per germline, CDR1 SEHNR and CDR2 FQNEAQ (reference sequence).

This chain links TRBV9 with TRBJ2-1, with 8 bases lining up with TRBD1. CDR1 and CDR2 from the germline V gene are SGDLS and YYNGEE. Trimming cost V 6 bases and J 7 bases; bases outside gene matches: 9. This CDR3 has 14 residues. The CDR3 nucleotides read TGTGCCAGCAACCCCCGGGGGACAGGAAATGAGCAGTTCTTC. It translates to CASNPRGTGNEQFF.

This chain joins TRBV5-1 and TRBJ2-3; 11 bases match TRBD1. The CDR3 has 15 amino acids. The V gene end was trimmed by 3 bases and the J gene end by 4 bases; junction bases not matched to a gene: 4. Germline V CDR1 and CDR2: SGHRS, YFSETQ. Here the CDR3 reads CASSWTGGGADTQYF. CDR3 DNA sequence: TGCGCCAGCAGCTGGACAGGGGGCGGCGCAGATACGCAGTATTTT.

This chain links TRBV14 with TRBJ1-1, with D maybe TRBD1 (6 bases). The V end was cut by 2 bases, the J end by 7 bases, with 11 bases between. The CDR3 covers 13 residues. Germline CDR1 reads SGHDN; CDR2 reads FVKESK. The CDR3 reads CASSQLGQREAFF. The CDR3 DNA reads TGTGCCAGCAGCCAACTCGGACAGCGTGAAGCTTTCTTT.

This clone was seen more than once but under ten times. The chain has TRBV21-1 and TRBJ1-6. TRBV21-1 is designated a pseudogene. CDR3 length equals 16 residues. In nucleotides, the CDR3 is TGTGCCAGCAGCAAAAAGCCTAAGCTCTTGGTACGCCCCCTCCACTTT. As protein: CASSKKPKLLVRPLHF.

This chain links TRBV28 with TRBJ1-1; 8 bases are shared with TRBD1. The V segment lost 5 bases and the J segment 4 bases; nucleotides outside the gene matches: 6. Germline V lookup: CDR1 MDHEN, CDR2 SYDVKM. This CDR3 region has 14 residues. CDR3 protein: CASSHRGFVTEAFF. CDR3 DNA sequence: TGTGCCAGCAGTCACAGGGGGTTTGTCACTGAAGCTTTCTTT.

The genes are TRBV11-2 and TRBJ2-3, with D tentatively TRBD1 (5 bases). CDR1 is SGHAT and CDR2 is FQNNGV in the germline V gene. With 7 bases removed from V and 6 bases from J, the gap between germline ends came to 17 bases. This CDR3 has 14 residues. DNA of the CDR3: TGTGCCAGCACCCAACAGGAAGGCAGGGATACGCAGTATTTT. This encodes CASTQQEGRDTQYF.

V is TRBV3-1 (or the pseudogene TRBV3-2) and J is TRBJ2-4, with D possibly TRBD2 on 6 matching bases. Germline assignment: CDR1 LGHDT and CDR2 YNNKEL (reference sequence). Trimming pared 4 bases from V and 0 bases from J, leaving 10 bases between. The CDR3 sequence is 15 residues long. CDR3 DNA sequence: TGTGCCAGCAGCCGGGGGGACCTAGCCAAAAACATTCAGTACTTC. The encoded protein is CASSRGDLAKNIQYF.

The J gene is TRBJ2-7, the V gene TRBV14, with D perhaps matching TRBD2 (5 bases). Trimming took 1 base from V and 8 from J, leaving 15 bases between them. CDR1 SGHDN and CDR2 FVKESK come from the germline V gene. This CDR3 comprises 14 residues. The CDR3 DNA sequence: TGTGCCAGCAGCCAAGGAGGGTTCGGGCTAAAGCAGTACTTC. Translated, it gives CASSQGGFGLKQYF.

The gene calls are TRBV18 and TRBJ2-3; 13 bases are a match to TRBD2. The length of the CDR3 is 15 residues. The germline gives CDR1 KGHSH, CDR2 LQKENI. The J segment lost 6 bases and the V segment lost 2 bases, leaving 2 bases of the junction unmatched. The CDR3 here is CASSPGLAGVDTQYF. Written as DNA, the CDR3 is TGTGCCAGCTCACCAGGACTAGCGGGAGTGGATACGCAGTATTTT.

This sequence joins TRBV2 and TRBJ1-6, with 10 bases aligning to TRBD1. CDR1 SNHLY and CDR2 FYNNEI come from the germline V gene. The CDR3 has 18 amino acids. V shed 7 bases and J 0 bases; nucleotides not matched to a gene: 9. CDR3 loop: CASTRTGGPRSYNSPLHF. In DNA form, the CDR3 reads TGTGCCAGCACCAGGACAGGGGGGCCTCGCTCCTATAATTCACCCCTCCACTTT.

This clone appeared a single time. This chain uses TRBV28 with TRBJ2-7; 9 bases fit TRBD1. From germline, CDR1 is MDHEN and CDR2 SYDVKM. This CDR3 is 14 amino acids long. Trimming cost V 2 bases and J 5 bases; bases outside gene matches: 4. The CDR3 sequence: CASSLEQGAHEQYF. In DNA form, the CDR3 reads TGTGCCAGCAGTTTAGAACAGGGGGCCCACGAGCAGTACTTC.

This chain uses TRBV25-1 with TRBJ2-7; D is possibly TRBD1 (5 bases). CDR3 length: 16 residues. The V and J ends lost 4 bases and 0 bases respectively, with 16 bases between them. Germline CDR1 MGHDK, CDR2 SYGVNS. This CDR3 is CASSGGDSVSSYEQYF. The CDR3 nucleotides are TGTGCCAGCAGTGGGGGCGACAGCGTATCCTCCTACGAGCAGTACTTC.

The chain has TRBV29-1 and TRBJ2-1; 8 bases are shared with TRBD2. Trimming at V came to 2 bases and at J to 2 bases, leaving 5 bases not matched to a gene. The CDR3 has 15 residues. Germline assignment: CDR1 SQVTM and CDR2 ANQGSEA. CDR3 sequence: CSVEREGLPYNEQFF. The CDR3 region has the DNA TGCAGCGTTGAACGGGAGGGACTACCCTACAATGAGCAGTTCTTC.

This chain links TRBV5-1 with TRBJ2-3, with D perhaps TRBD2 (5 bases). Germline V lookup: CDR1 SGHRS, CDR2 YFSETQ. The CDR3 runs 13 residues. V was pared by 5 bases and J by 6 bases, with 13 bases between. CDR3 DNA sequence: TGCGCCAGCAGAGAGGCGTGGGAGGATACGCAGTATTTT. This encodes CASREAWEDTQYF.

The chain employs TRBV5-6 and TRBJ1-1, with D hard to call. This CDR3 has 13 amino acids. Germline loops: CDR1 SGHDT, CDR2 YYEEEE. The V gene lost 4 bases and the J gene lost 1 base, with 8 bases spanning the gap. The CDR3 DNA sequence: TGTGCCAGCAGCGCGATTGAGAACACTGAAGCTTTCTTT. Protein: CASSAIENTEAFF.

J is TRBJ1-2 and V is TRBV5-4; possible D gene TRBD1, 5 bases. V lost 3 bases and J 5 bases, leaving 11 bases between the germline ends. Germline V gene sequence: CDR1 SGHNT, CDR2 YYREEE (reference sequence). The CDR3 runs to 13 residues. As DNA, the CDR3 is TGTGCCAGCAGCTACGACAGCGAGTATGGCTACACCTTC. Translating gives CASSYDSEYGYTF.

J is TRBJ2-7 and V is TRBV2; D perhaps matches TRBD1 (6 bases). Germline V gives CDR1 SNHLY, CDR2 FYNNEI. This CDR3 spans 16 amino acids. Trimming removed 4 bases from V and 3 bases from J, with 19 bases in between. The CDR3 loop is CASSGGSTGAIYEQYF. In DNA form, the CDR3 reads TGTGCCAGCAGTGGCGGATCGACAGGAGCGATCTACGAGCAGTACTTC.

The chain has TRBV29-1 and TRBJ2-7; possible D gene TRBD2, 6 bases. The ends were cut back, 4 bases at V and 0 bases at J, with 7 bases in the middle. CDR3 length equals 12 residues. Per the germline V gene, CDR1 is SQVTM and CDR2 is ANQGSEA. CDR3 DNA: TGCAGCGTTGGGAGGGACTCCTACGAGCAGTACTTC. Translated, it gives CSVGRDSYEQYF.

Concerning this clone: A read error may produce the germline difference seen at one junction end. The V and J genes are TRBV6-1 and TRBJ2-1; 10 bases agree with TRBD2. This CDR3 contains 14 residues. CDR1 MNHNS and CDR2 SASEGT come from the germline V gene. Here the CDR3 reads CASREAGGPHEQFF. CDR3 nucleotide sequence: TGTGCCAGCAGAGAAGCGGGAGGGCCGCATGAGCAGTTCTTC.

The J gene is TRBJ2-2, the V gene TRBV12-3 or TRBV12-4; tentative D call: TRBD2 (5 bases). The V gene lost 6 bases and the J gene lost 9 bases, with 11 bases spanning the gap. The CDR3 length is 12 residues. CDR3 region: CASSPGIRELFF. DNA for the CDR3: TGTGCCAGCAGCCCGGGGATCCGGGAGCTGTTTTTT.

V gene TRBV20-1 combines with J gene TRBJ2-2; 7 nucleotides line up with TRBD1. The CDR3 spans 14 residues. V lost 3 bases, J lost 2 bases, and 3 bases stayed unmatched. CDR1 is DFQATT and CDR2 is SNEGSKA in the germline V gene (reference sequence). The CDR3 DNA reads as TGCAGTGCTAGTCGACAGGGAAACACCGGGGAGCTGTTTTTT. This sequence encodes CSASRQGNTGELFF.